This is a list of T cell receptor beta chains from one sample in a study of blood T cell repertoires in COVID-19. The data were produced by immunoSEQ multiplex PCR, yet TCRdb's version contains in-frame clones alone and is incomplete. The data contain fewer than 200,000 clones, around 80% of them singletons. Sequenced sample: peripheral blood. The receptors originated from a man aged 55 to 70 with acute or convalescent COVID-19. CDR3s include the opening cysteine and the closing phenylalanine or tryptophan. Each record gives: clone size, J gene, D gene, V gene, CDR3 DNA, CDR3 protein. A D gene is named only where the DNA matches it firmly. The size of a clone is reported for some rows only, either as once, few or many, or as a class for expanded clones.

clone_size: -; j_call: TRBJ1-2; d_call: -; v_call: TRBV12-3/TRBV12-4; cdr3_nt: TGTGCCAGCAGTTTAGGGGACATCTATGGCTACACCTTC; cdr3_aa: CASSLGDIYGYTF
clone_size: -; j_call: TRBJ2-5; d_call: TRBD1; v_call: TRBV24-1; cdr3_nt: TGTGCCACCAGTGATCCGCTCCTCCGGGGGGACAGGGGCCTCCAAGAGACCCAGTACTTC; cdr3_aa: CATSDPLLRGDRGLQETQYF
clone_size: -; j_call: TRBJ1-1; d_call: TRBD1; v_call: TRBV6-1; cdr3_nt: TGTGCCAGCAGTGAAACCGGGACAGGGCAAGCTTTCTTT; cdr3_aa: CASSETGTGQAFF
clone_size: -; j_call: TRBJ1-1; d_call: -; v_call: TRBV5-1; cdr3_nt: TGCGCCAGCAGCTTGGAGCGCCCGGGCACTGAAGCTTTCTTT; cdr3_aa: CASSLERPGTEAFF
clone_size: -; j_call: TRBJ2-2; d_call: -; v_call: TRBV24-1; cdr3_nt: TGTGCCACCAGTGATAATCCCCTCCCCGGGGAGCTGTTTTTT; cdr3_aa: CATSDNPLPGELFF
clone_size: few; j_call: TRBJ2-1; d_call: TRBD1; v_call: TRBV6-5; cdr3_nt: TGTGCCAGCAGCCCCGGGACAGCCTCGTTGGTTGAGCAGTTCTTC; cdr3_aa: CASSPGTASLVEQFF
clone_size: once; j_call: TRBJ1-2; d_call: -; v_call: TRBV15; cdr3_nt: TGTGCCACCAGCAGGGACAGATATGGCTACACCTTC; cdr3_aa: CATSRDRYGYTF
clone_size: -; j_call: TRBJ1-2; d_call: -; v_call: TRBV5-6; cdr3_nt: TGTGCCAGCAGCTTGCTACGGGGCTACACCTTC; cdr3_aa: CASSLLRGYTF
clone_size: -; j_call: TRBJ2-2; d_call: -; v_call: TRBV29-1; cdr3_nt: TGCAGCGTTGTTTTAGTCAAGAACACCGGGGAGCTGTTTTTT; cdr3_aa: CSVVLVKNTGELFF
clone_size: -; j_call: TRBJ1-4; d_call: TRBD1; v_call: TRBV19; cdr3_nt: TGTGCCAGTAGTATAGGTCAGGGGGCCGTGGATGAAAAACTGTTTTTT; cdr3_aa: CASSIGQGAVDEKLFF
clone_size: -; j_call: TRBJ1-1; d_call: -; v_call: TRBV5-1; cdr3_nt: TGCGCCAGCAGCTTGGCGGGGGGGCTAAACACTGAAGCTTTCTTT; cdr3_aa: CASSLAGGLNTEAFF
clone_size: -; j_call: TRBJ2-3; d_call: TRBD2; v_call: TRBV18; cdr3_nt: TGTGCCAGCTCACCACCCGGGACTAGGAGAGATACGCAGTATTTT; cdr3_aa: CASSPPGTRRDTQYF
clone_size: -; j_call: TRBJ2-3; d_call: TRBD2; v_call: TRBV11-2; cdr3_nt: TGTGCCAGCAGCTTAGGACTAGCGGGGAGCACAGATACGCAGTATTTT; cdr3_aa: CASSLGLAGSTDTQYF
clone_size: few; j_call: TRBJ2-7; d_call: TRBD1; v_call: TRBV14; cdr3_nt: TGTGCCAGCAGCACCCGGGACAGGGTAGCCTACGAGCAGTACTTC; cdr3_aa: CASSTRDRVAYEQYF
clone_size: -; j_call: TRBJ2-7; d_call: TRBD1; v_call: TRBV9; cdr3_nt: TGTGCCAGCAGCGTTGGACAGGGGGCGAGGGAGCAGTACTTC; cdr3_aa: CASSVGQGAREQYF
clone_size: many; j_call: TRBJ2-1; d_call: TRBD2; v_call: TRBV5-1; cdr3_nt: TGCGCCAGCAGCACGTCACCTAGCGGGGGGATTTACAATGAGCAGTTCTTC; cdr3_aa: CASSTSPSGGIYNEQFF
clone_size: -; j_call: TRBJ2-3; d_call: TRBD2; v_call: TRBV5-1; cdr3_nt: TGCGCCAGCAGCTTGGGGTTCCTAGCGGGAAGCACTAGCACAGATACGCAGTATTTT; cdr3_aa: CASSLGFLAGSTSTDTQYF
clone_size: -; j_call: TRBJ1-3; d_call: -; v_call: TRBV9; cdr3_nt: TGTGCCAGCAGCACCAGCTCGGGTTTCTCGGGAAACACCATATATTTT; cdr3_aa: CASSTSSGFSGNTIYF
clone_size: -; j_call: TRBJ2-3; d_call: TRBD2; v_call: TRBV6-4; cdr3_nt: TGTGCCAGCAGTCGCCCCGGGACTAGCGGGAGAAGCTGTAGCACAGATACGCAGTATTTT; cdr3_aa: CASSRPGTSGRSCSTDTQYF
clone_size: few; j_call: TRBJ1-2; d_call: -; v_call: TRBV5-1; cdr3_nt: TGCGCCAGCACGTTGGAGAGGGTGGGCCCCTATGGCTACACCTTC; cdr3_aa: CASTLERVGPYGYTF
clone_size: -; j_call: TRBJ1-6; d_call: TRBD1; v_call: TRBV24-1; cdr3_nt: TGTGCCACCAGTGATTTGCGGGCAGGGGGCCTTGGTAATTCACCCCTCCACTTT; cdr3_aa: CATSDLRAGGLGNSPLHF
clone_size: -; j_call: TRBJ1-1; d_call: -; v_call: TRBV5-6; cdr3_nt: TGTGCCAGCAGCTTCGGGACTCTGAACACTGAAGCTTTCTTT; cdr3_aa: CASSFGTLNTEAFF
clone_size: -; j_call: TRBJ1-1; d_call: -; v_call: TRBV5-4; cdr3_nt: TGTGCCAGCAGCCCGAGCGAGACGTTGGAAAACACTGAAGCTTTCTTT; cdr3_aa: CASSPSETLENTEAFF
clone_size: -; j_call: TRBJ1-2; d_call: TRBD1; v_call: TRBV9; cdr3_nt: TGTGCCAGCAGCGAAGGCGGGGGACAGGTTTATGGCTACACCTTC; cdr3_aa: CASSEGGGQVYGYTF
clone_size: few; j_call: TRBJ1-5; d_call: -; v_call: TRBV7-2; cdr3_nt: TGTGCCAGCAGCAGCTGGACAGATCAGCCCCAGCATTTT; cdr3_aa: CASSSWTDQPQHF
clone_size: -; j_call: TRBJ1-1; d_call: -; v_call: TRBV6-5; cdr3_nt: TGTGCCAGCAGTTACCTCCGGAACACTGAAGCTTTCTTT; cdr3_aa: CASSYLRNTEAFF
clone_size: -; j_call: TRBJ2-7; d_call: -; v_call: TRBV6-5; cdr3_nt: TGTGCCAGCACACAGAGCTCCTACGAGCAGTACTTC; cdr3_aa: CASTQSSYEQYF
clone_size: -; j_call: TRBJ2-1; d_call: -; v_call: TRBV6-5; cdr3_nt: TGTGCCAGCAGTTATACATGGCGGGACAATGAGCAGTTCTTC; cdr3_aa: CASSYTWRDNEQFF
clone_size: large; j_call: TRBJ1-3; d_call: -; v_call: TRBV7-9; cdr3_nt: TGTGCCAGCAGCTTAGGCTACAGTTTTTTCCCCTTTGGAAACACCATATATTTT; cdr3_aa: CASSLGYSFFPFGNTIYF
clone_size: -; j_call: TRBJ1-5; d_call: TRBD1; v_call: TRBV19; cdr3_nt: TGTGCCAGTAGTATCGACAGGGTCGGTCGGCCCCACGCTTTT; cdr3_aa: CASSIDRVGRPHAF
clone_size: once; j_call: TRBJ1-6; d_call: -; v_call: TRBV3-1/TRBV3-2; cdr3_nt: TGTGCCAGCAGCCCGCAGGGTCTCACTCTGTCCTATAATTCACCCCTCCACTTT; cdr3_aa: CASSPQGLTLSYNSPLHF
clone_size: -; j_call: TRBJ2-1; d_call: -; v_call: TRBV4-3; cdr3_nt: TGCGCCAGCAGCCAAGGGAGCGGTAACTCCTACAATGAGCAGTTCTTC; cdr3_aa: CASSQGSGNSYNEQFF
clone_size: -; j_call: TRBJ2-6; d_call: -; v_call: TRBV28; cdr3_nt: TGTGCCAGCAGCCTCCCGTCTGGGGCCAACGTCCTGACTTTC; cdr3_aa: CASSLPSGANVLTF
clone_size: -; j_call: TRBJ2-1; d_call: -; v_call: TRBV3-1/TRBV3-2; cdr3_nt: TGTGCCAGCAGCCAAGATGGACACCTTTACAATGAGCAGTTCTTC; cdr3_aa: CASSQDGHLYNEQFF
clone_size: -; j_call: TRBJ2-7; d_call: -; v_call: TRBV5-1; cdr3_nt: TGCGCCAGCAGCTTGGGACAGCGCTACGAGCAGTACTTC; cdr3_aa: CASSLGQRYEQYF
clone_size: -; j_call: TRBJ2-2; d_call: TRBD2; v_call: TRBV7-2; cdr3_nt: TGTGCCAGCAGCTTAAAAGCGGGAGGGACCGGGGAGCTGTTTTTT; cdr3_aa: CASSLKAGGTGELFF
clone_size: once; j_call: TRBJ2-1; d_call: TRBD2; v_call: TRBV19; cdr3_nt: TGTGCCAGTAGTATAACGCCCTTAGCGGGGGCTTACAATGAGCAGTTCTTC; cdr3_aa: CASSITPLAGAYNEQFF
clone_size: -; j_call: TRBJ2-2; d_call: TRBD1; v_call: TRBV5-1; cdr3_nt: TGCGCCAGCAGCTTGGTCCCGACAGGGGGATTCACCGGGGAGCTGTTTTTT; cdr3_aa: CASSLVPTGGFTGELFF
clone_size: few; j_call: TRBJ1-2; d_call: -; v_call: TRBV7-2; cdr3_nt: TGTGCCAGCAGCTTAGATTGGAGCGGTATTGAGTATGGCTACACCTTC; cdr3_aa: CASSLDWSGIEYGYTF
clone_size: -; j_call: TRBJ2-7; d_call: -; v_call: TRBV11-2; cdr3_nt: TGTGCCAGCAGTCTCCTGGGGGGGCTCTACGAGCAGTACTTC; cdr3_aa: CASSLLGGLYEQYF
clone_size: -; j_call: TRBJ1-1; d_call: TRBD1; v_call: TRBV15; cdr3_nt: TGTGCCACCAGCCGCCAGGGGGCGCGGACTGAAGCTTTCTTT; cdr3_aa: CATSRQGARTEAFF
clone_size: -; j_call: TRBJ1-1; d_call: -; v_call: TRBV5-6; cdr3_nt: TGTGCCAGCAGCTTGCAAGCCACTGAAGCTTTCTTT; cdr3_aa: CASSLQATEAFF
clone_size: -; j_call: TRBJ1-2; d_call: TRBD1; v_call: TRBV6-5; cdr3_nt: TGTGCCAGCAGGCCTACAGGGGCGTATGGCTACACCTTC; cdr3_aa: CASRPTGAYGYTF
clone_size: -; j_call: TRBJ2-2; d_call: TRBD2; v_call: TRBV28; cdr3_nt: TGTGCCAGCAGTCCCCTCGTGTTAGGGAGGGACGGGGAGCTGTTTTTT; cdr3_aa: CASSPLVLGRDGELFF
clone_size: few; j_call: TRBJ2-3; d_call: TRBD2; v_call: TRBV3-1/TRBV3-2; cdr3_nt: TGTGCCAGCAGCCAAGTCCGCTCACTAGCGGGGGGGAACACAGATACGCAGTATTTT; cdr3_aa: CASSQVRSLAGGNTDTQYF
clone_size: -; j_call: TRBJ2-1; d_call: TRBD1; v_call: TRBV19; cdr3_nt: TGTGCCAGTAGTATGACAGGGGTATCCTACAATGAGCAGTTCTTC; cdr3_aa: CASSMTGVSYNEQFF
clone_size: few; j_call: TRBJ1-2; d_call: -; v_call: TRBV6-4; cdr3_nt: TGTGCCAGCAATCAAGTGTGGGGCCCAAACTATGGCTACACCTTC; cdr3_aa: CASNQVWGPNYGYTF
clone_size: -; j_call: TRBJ2-6; d_call: -; v_call: TRBV5-3; cdr3_nt: TGTGCCAGAAGCTTGTTCGGGAGCTCTGGGGCCAACGTCCTGACTTTC; cdr3_aa: CARSLFGSSGANVLTF
clone_size: -; j_call: TRBJ2-7; d_call: -; v_call: TRBV11-2; cdr3_nt: TGTGCCAGCAGCTTGAAAGGGGCTCGCGACGAGCAGTACTTC; cdr3_aa: CASSLKGARDEQYF
clone_size: -; j_call: TRBJ1-2; d_call: TRBD1; v_call: TRBV28; cdr3_nt: TGTGCCACCTTCGGGGACAGGGGATTTAACTATGGCTACACCTTC; cdr3_aa: CATFGDRGFNYGYTF
clone_size: -; j_call: TRBJ2-7; d_call: -; v_call: TRBV29-1; cdr3_nt: TGCAGCGTGGAACTAGGAACCTACGAGCAGTACTTC; cdr3_aa: CSVELGTYEQYF
clone_size: once; j_call: TRBJ2-4; d_call: TRBD2; v_call: TRBV18; cdr3_nt: TGTGCCAGCTCACCAAGGACTAGCGGGGGTTCAGCCAAAAACATTCAGTACTTC; cdr3_aa: CASSPRTSGGSAKNIQYF
clone_size: -; j_call: TRBJ2-1; d_call: TRBD1; v_call: TRBV11-2; cdr3_nt: TGTGCCAGCAGCTCGCTACCGGGACAGGGGACTTATGAGCAGTTCTTC; cdr3_aa: CASSSLPGQGTYEQFF